This T cell receptor beta chain was observed in a study of T cells in Graves' hyperthyroidism and ophthalmopathy. About the study: Peripheral blood collection took place at initial diagnosis, before any treatment.

Amplification of TCR beta CDR3 regions used RNA as the template. Using the HTBI primer set, a first-round RT-PCR was run on the TCR CDR3. TCRdb redid the calling of the multiplex PCR reads with MiXCR, one entry per CDR3 protein. The sample includes roughly 660,000 distinct CDR3 sequences, roughly 17% of them seen just once. CDR1 is MNHGY, CDR2 SVAAGI, per germline. Trimming left V 3 bases short and J 4 bases short, with 12 bases between. CDR3 length equals 14 residues. Study-wide points: Blood shared most expanded thyroid clonotypes above 0.001.

As concerns this clonotype: Its target is unknown.

It was less than 13 ml of fresh peripheral blood that supplied the PBMCs. Sequencing used blood. The chain employs TRBV6-9 and TRBJ1-2; possibly TRBD1 for D (5 bases). The clonotype originates from a man aged 45-65 years with Graves' hyperthyroidism. Written as DNA, the CDR3 is TGTGCCAGCAGTTACGGGGGGGTTGGCTATGGCTACACCTTC. It is translated as CASSYGGVGYGYTF.